The 27 T cell receptor beta chains below come from one sample, sequenced in a study of T-cell reconstitution after alpha-beta-depleted transplantation in children. Construction of the TCRbeta library involved unique molecular identifiers. TCRdb re-called the PCR reads with MiXCR, one entry per CDR3 protein. The sample lists around 250,000 distinct CDR3 sequences, less than 9% seen once, with 5% to 7% in the top ten. The sequencing here drew on PBMCs, mostly from graft donor cells, taken 180 days after TCRalphabeta/CD19-depleted stem cell transplant. All receptors derive from a male patient younger than 18 who had a stem cell transplant for acute lymphoblastic leukemia, so the T cells may come from the graft donor.

J is TRBJ2-4 and V is TRBV7-2; the D gene could be TRBD1 or TRBD2 (6 bases each). CDR1 and CDR2 (germline): SGHTA, FQGNSA. Between the trimmed V and J ends, which lost 2 bases and 5 bases, there was a span of 13 bases. The CDR3 spans 15 residues. CDR3 residues: CASSLMGGSQNIQYF. CDR3 bases: TGTGCCAGCAGCTTAATGGGGGGCTCCCAAAACATTCAGTACTTC.

This clonotype was seen at least ten times. The chain joins TRBV7-3 to TRBJ2-7, with TRBD2 identical over 12 bases. The germline V gene encodes CDR1 SGHTA and CDR2 FQGTGA. The CDR3 spans 14 residues. After removal of 7 bases from V and 4 bases from J, the junction contained 5 bases not matched to a gene. The CDR3 nucleotides are TGTGCCAGCAAACTAGCGGGGGGACCTTACGAGCAGTACTTC. Encoded protein: CASKLAGGPYEQYF.

This clonotype was seen at least ten times. This chain connects TRBV6-1 to TRBJ2-7; D is possibly TRBD1 (5 bases). The CDR3 has 14 residues. V dropped 6 bases and J dropped 2 bases, with 14 bases sitting between them. CDR1 and CDR2 (germline): MNHNS, SASEGT. Here the CDR3 reads CASSRHRSAYEQYF. CDR3 coding DNA: TGTGCCAGCAGCCGGCACAGGAGTGCCTACGAGCAGTACTTC.

This clonotype was seen repeatedly, ten times or more. This chain links TRBV28 with TRBJ1-5, with a tentative D call TRBD1 (6 bases). The CDR3 spans 14 residues. Germline values: CDR1 MDHEN, CDR2 SYDVKM. With 6 bases removed from V and 4 bases from J, the gap between germline ends came to 13 bases. The CDR3 region has the DNA TGTGCCAGCAGCTCCGGGACAAGGAATCAGCCCCAGCATTTT. It codes for CASSSGTRNQPQHF.

This clonotype was observed many times. The chain couples TRBV12-3 or TRBV12-4 to TRBJ1-6, with no clear D. V was clipped by 6 bases and J by 7 bases, with 10 bases between them. CDR3 length: 13 residues. CDR3 bases: TGTGCCAGCAGCGGCGGGTGGAATTCACCCCTCCACTTT. This codes for CASSGGWNSPLHF.

The chain employs TRBV7-9 and TRBJ2-7, with D possibly matching TRBD1 (5 bases). CDR3 length equals 14 residues. The germline V gene encodes CDR1 SEHNR and CDR2 FQNEAQ (reference sequence). V was cut by 0 bases and J by 0 bases, with 6 bases left in between. Here the CDR3 reads CASSLAGHSYEQYF. The CDR3, as DNA: TGTGCCAGCAGCTTAGCGGGGCACTCCTACGAGCAGTACTTC.

This clonotype appeared many times. The V gene is TRBV11-2, the J gene TRBJ2-7; 7 positions match TRBD1. The ends lost 7 bases at V and 2 bases at J; junction bases unmatched: 8. Germline CDR1 reads SGHAT; CDR2 reads FQNNGV. This CDR3 is 14 amino acids long. The CDR3 region has the DNA TGTGCCAGCACCCCCTGGACAGGAACCTACGAGCAGTACTTC. It encodes CASTPWTGTYEQYF.

This clonotype showed up many times. CDR3 region: CSATQDRGDYEQYF. The CDR3 nucleotides are TGCAGTGCTACTCAAGACAGGGGTGACTACGAGCAGTACTTC. The genes are TRBV20-1 and TRBJ2-7; TRBD1 agrees at 8 bases. Germline trimming cut 4 bases from V and 3 bases from J; bases unmatched to any gene: 8. This CDR3 is 14 amino acids long. CDR1 is DFQATT and CDR2 is SNEGSKA in the germline V gene (reference sequence).

This clonotype appeared many times. The rearrangement uses TRBV6-5 and TRBJ1-1; TRBD1 is a possible D gene (6 bases). With 8 bases removed from V and 7 bases from J, the gap between germline ends came to 11 bases. The CDR3 runs 11 residues. CDR1 is MNHEY, CDR2 SVGAGI, per germline. CDR3 loop: CASRGGLEAFF. The CDR3 DNA follows: TGTGCCAGCCGGGGGGGGCTTGAAGCTTTCTTT.

In this sample, this clonotype turned up many times. This sequence joins TRBV7-9 and TRBJ2-2, with D unclear. V was cut by 5 bases and J by 4 bases, with 8 bases left in between. The CDR3 covers 13 residues. CDR1 and CDR2 from the germline V gene are SEHNR and FQNEAQ (reference sequence). CDR3 nucleotides: TGTGCCAGCAGCCCGGACGGCACCGGGGAGCTGTTTTTT. Its translation: CASSPDGTGELFF.

This clonotype appeared many times. The V gene is TRBV7-2, the J gene TRBJ2-7, with D possibly TRBD2 on 5 matching bases. The germline V gene encodes CDR1 SGHTA and CDR2 FQGNSA. The CDR3 covers 17 residues. V was trimmed by 3 bases and J by 5 bases, leaving 23 bases between them. The CDR3 loop is CASSFPYMTDLRNEQYF. CDR3 nucleotides: TGTGCCAGCAGCTTCCCCTACATGACGGACTTGCGGAACGAGCAGTACTTC.

This clonotype was recorded at least ten times. The V gene is TRBV25-1, the J gene TRBJ2-5; 11 bases are shared with TRBD2. Germline lookup yields CDR1 MGHDK and CDR2 SYGVNS. V lost 4 bases, J lost 4 bases, and 5 bases stayed unmatched. This CDR3 is 15 amino acids long. The CDR3 sequence: CASSAPGTSGETQYF. CDR3 DNA sequence: TGTGCCAGCAGTGCCCCCGGGACTAGCGGAGAGACCCAGTACTTC.

This clonotype was counted at least ten times. The chain is built from TRBV28 and TRBJ2-3; no clear D. Germline V gene sequence: CDR1 MDHEN, CDR2 SYDVKM. CDR3 size: 14 residues. V lost 3 bases and J 4 bases, leaving 11 bases between the germline ends. The CDR3 region is CASSFPPTPDTQYF. CDR3 DNA: TGTGCCAGCAGTTTCCCGCCTACGCCAGATACGCAGTATTTT.

In this sample, this clonotype turned up many times. The chain employs TRBV12-3 or TRBV12-4 and TRBJ2-1, with D possibly TRBD2 on 5 matching bases. The CDR3 is 16 residues long. Deletions cut 5 bases from V and 4 bases from J, with 18 bases between. The DNA of the CDR3 is TGTGCCAGCAGTCCCCGGTCTAGCCAACTATACAATGAGCAGTTCTTC. It encodes CASSPRSSQLYNEQFF.

This clonotype showed up many times. This sequence joins TRBV18 and TRBJ2-1; a possible D gene is TRBD2 (6 bases). CDR1 KGHSH and CDR2 LQKENI come from the germline V gene. The CDR3 runs to 13 residues. V was shortened by 2 bases and J by 10 bases, with 12 bases between the two germline ends. DNA for the CDR3: TGTGCCAGCTCACCAAGGGAGGCGAAGGAGCAGTTCTTC. Translated: CASSPREAKEQFF.

Regarding this clonotype: A much bigger clone sits one base away, suggesting this may be a read error. This chain connects TRBV9 to TRBJ1-4; no clear D. Per germline, CDR1 SGDLS and CDR2 YYNGEE. The length of the CDR3 is 14 residues. In DNA, the CDR3 is TGTGCCAGCAGCGTAGACACATCTAATGAAAAACTGGTTTTT. Its translation is CASSVDTSNEKLVF.

This clonotype was observed a handful of times. The chain has TRBV7-2 and TRBJ1-6; D is uncertain. V was cut by 2 bases and J by 10 bases, with 9 bases left in between. The CDR3 totals 13 residues. In germline, CDR1 is SGHTA, CDR2 FQGNSA. CDR3 DNA: TGTGCCAGCAGCTTAAAGGTCGCATCACCCCTCCACTTT. Encoded protein: CASSLKVASPLHF.

Regarding this clonotype: Possible read error: a much larger clone is one base away. The chain links TRBV12-3 or TRBV12-4 to TRBJ2-2, with 15 bases identical to TRBD2. The CDR3 is made up of 18 amino acids. With 11 bases clipped from V and 3 bases from J, the junction kept 13 bases outside the gene matches. CDR3 in DNA: TGTGCCTGCACCTCCGGGACTAGCGGGAGGACGTACACCGGGGAGCTGTTTTTT. Protein sequence: CACTSGTSGRTYTGELFF.

The chain has TRBV2 and TRBJ2-5; possible D gene TRBD1, 6 bases. Germline assignment: CDR1 SNHLY and CDR2 FYNNEI. The V and J ends lost 8 bases and 5 bases respectively, with 15 bases between them. The CDR3 consists of 13 residues. Written as DNA, the CDR3 is TGTGCCAGCGTGCACAGGGTTTCGGAGACCCAGTACTTC. Residues: CASVHRVSETQYF.

The table lists this clonotype with many counts. This CDR3 is CASSFADTTEAFF. The CDR3 DNA reads as TGTGCCAGCAGCTTCGCCGACACCACTGAAGCTTTCTTT. The chain employs TRBV7-3 and TRBJ1-1; no firm D call. Trimming removed 3 bases from V and 4 bases from J, with 9 bases in between. Germline values: CDR1 SGHTA, CDR2 FQGTGA. The CDR3 has 13 amino acids.

This clonotype has ten or more counts. V is TRBV5-1 and J is TRBJ2-2; D is uncertain. With 5 bases removed from V and 3 bases from J, the gap between germline ends came to 11 bases. CDR3 length: 14 amino acids. CDR1 and CDR2 from the germline V gene are SGHRS and YFSETQ. The CDR3 DNA reads as TGCGCCAGCAGTCGAGACACAGACACCGGGGAGCTGTTTTTT. Encoded protein: CASSRDTDTGELFF.

This clonotype was detected a few times. The rearrangement uses TRBV20-1 and TRBJ1-4; weak D call: TRBD1 (6 bases). The V gene's germline CDR1 is DFQATT and CDR2 SNEGSKA (reference sequence). V lost 1 base, J lost 2 bases, and 8 bases lay in between. CDR3 length equals 14 residues. This chain's CDR3 is CSARGGGTNEKLFF. Here the CDR3 DNA reads TGCAGTGCTAGAGGAGGGGGGACTAATGAAAAACTGTTTTTT.

This clonotype showed up many times. V gene TRBV7-2 combines with J gene TRBJ2-3; 15 nucleotides agree with TRBD2. The germline V gene encodes CDR1 SGHTA and CDR2 FQGNSA. After removal of 3 bases from V and 6 bases from J, the junction contained 4 bases not matched to a gene. The CDR3 length is 16 residues. The CDR3 DNA is TGTGCCAGCAGCTTTGCCGGGACTAGCGGGGGGGATACGCAGTATTTT. Protein product: CASSFAGTSGGDTQYF.

This clonotype was observed many times. The V call is TRBV3-1, the J call TRBJ2-1, with TRBD2 identical over 14 bases. The V gene's germline CDR1 is LGHDT and CDR2 YNNKEL (reference sequence). This CDR3 has 13 residues. The ends lost 10 bases at V and 8 bases at J; junction bases unmatched: 4. The chain's CDR3 is CATGLAGDHEQFF. The CDR3 DNA follows: TGTGCCACGGGACTAGCGGGAGACCATGAGCAGTTCTTC.

This clonotype was seen at least ten times. The genes are TRBV12-3 or TRBV12-4 and TRBJ2-2; 8 positions agree with TRBD1. This CDR3 contains 15 residues. J was trimmed by 4 bases and V by 8 bases; bases with no gene match: 9. The CDR3 region has the DNA TGTGCCAGCGCGAACCGGGACAGGAGCACCGGGGAGCTGTTTTTT. Amino acid sequence: CASANRDRSTGELFF.

The sample holds a few counts of this clonotype. The rearrangement links TRBV2 to TRBJ2-2; 7 bases are a match to TRBD2. CDR1 SNHLY and CDR2 FYNNEI come from the germline V gene. This CDR3 has 14 residues. With 7 bases clipped from V and 6 bases from J, the junction kept 8 bases outside the gene matches. The CDR3 bases are TGTGCCAGCATCCAAACTAGCGAATCCGGGGAGCTGTTTTTT. Translating it yields CASIQTSESGELFF.

Details on this clonotype: A junction boundary mismatches the germline segment, possibly from a read error. The V call is TRBV11-2, the J call TRBJ2-1, with 8 bases lining up with TRBD2. Germline loops: CDR1 SGHAT, CDR2 FQNNGV. This CDR3 is built from 16 residues. The CDR3 bases are TGTCCCAGCAGCTTAGCAGGGACTAGAGTAACCCATGAGCAGTTCTTC. This encodes CPSSLAGTRVTHEQFF.